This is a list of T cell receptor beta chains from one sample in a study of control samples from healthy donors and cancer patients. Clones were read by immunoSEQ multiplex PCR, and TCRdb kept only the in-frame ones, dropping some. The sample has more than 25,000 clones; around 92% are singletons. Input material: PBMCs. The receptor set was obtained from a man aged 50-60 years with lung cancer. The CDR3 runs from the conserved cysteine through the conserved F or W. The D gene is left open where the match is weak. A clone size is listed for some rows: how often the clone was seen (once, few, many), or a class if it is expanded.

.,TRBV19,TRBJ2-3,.,TGTGCCAGTAGTCCCCGGACTAGCACAGATACGCAGTATTTT,CASSPRTSTDTQYF
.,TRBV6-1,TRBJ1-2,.,TGTGCCAGCAGTGATCTGGGGGCCAACTATGGCTACACCTTC,CASSDLGANYGYTF
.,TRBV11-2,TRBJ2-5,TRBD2,TGTGCCAGCAGCTCACCTGGGACTAGCGCACTAGTGGAGACCCAGTACTTC,CASSSPGTSALVETQYF
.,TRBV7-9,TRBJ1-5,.,TGTGCCAGCAGCTTAGGTCGGGGGAATCAGCCCCAGCATTTT,CASSLGRGNQPQHF
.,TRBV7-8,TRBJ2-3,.,TGTGCCAGCAGCCCGGATCGGGTTTATTCCCCAGATACGCAGTATTTT,CASSPDRVYSPDTQYF
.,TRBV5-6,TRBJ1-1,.,TGTGCCAGCAGGAGGAGGAGGGCGCCCTTGAACACTGAAGCTTTCTTT,CASRRRRAPLNTEAFF
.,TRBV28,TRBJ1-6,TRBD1,TGTGCCAGCAGTCCACGGACAGGGTCGGTTGGTAATTCACCCCTCCACTTT,CASSPRTGSVGNSPLHF
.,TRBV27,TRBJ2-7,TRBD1,TGTGCCAGCAGCATCAGGACAGGGTCTCTCTACGAGCAGTACTTC,CASSIRTGSLYEQYF
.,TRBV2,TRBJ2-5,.,TGTGCCAGCAGTGCGCGTCGGGAACCCCTTTCGACGGAGACCCAGTACTTC,CASSARREPLSTETQYF
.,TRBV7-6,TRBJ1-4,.,TGTGCCAGCAGCTTAGGAACAGCAACTAATGAAAAACTGTTTTTT,CASSLGTATNEKLFF
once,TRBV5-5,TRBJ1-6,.,TGTGCCAGCAGCTTGGCCCTTGCCCCCCTCCACTTT,CASSLALAPLHF
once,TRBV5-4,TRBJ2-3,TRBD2,TGTGCCAGCAGCTTGAGGCTAGCGGGGACCACAGATACGCAGTATTTT,CASSLRLAGTTDTQYF
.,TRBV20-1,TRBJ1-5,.,TGCAGTGCTAGTAATGACGAGTTTAGGGTCGAAGGACAGCCCCAGCATTTT,CSASNDEFRVEGQPQHF
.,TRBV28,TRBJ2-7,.,TGTGCCAGCAGTTTAGGGACTTTGAAAAGCGAGCAGTACTTC,CASSLGTLKSEQYF
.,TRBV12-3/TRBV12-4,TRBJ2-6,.,TGTGCCAGCTGGAACTCTGGGGCCAACGTCCTGACTTTC,CASWNSGANVLTF
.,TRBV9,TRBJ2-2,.,TGTGCCAGCAGCGTAGCCAGCATACAGAAGGACACCGGGGAGCTGTTTTTT,CASSVASIQKDTGELFF
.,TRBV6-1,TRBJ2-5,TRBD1,TGTGCCAGCAGTCTCTCCGGGACAGGGCAAGAGACCCAGTACTTC,CASSLSGTGQETQYF
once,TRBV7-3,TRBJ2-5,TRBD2,TGTGCCAGCAGCATCCGGGGGGGCCAAGAGACCCAGTACTTC,CASSIRGGQETQYF
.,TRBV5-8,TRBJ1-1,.,TGTGCCAGCAGCTTGGTACAGACGAACACTGAAGCTTTCTTT,CASSLVQTNTEAFF
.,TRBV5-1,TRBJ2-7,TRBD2,TGCGCCAGCAGCCCTCGGGGGGAGAGCTCCTACGAGCAGTACTTC,CASSPRGESSYEQYF
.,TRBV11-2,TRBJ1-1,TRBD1,TGTGCCAGCAGCACCGGGACAGGGTCCCCTAACACTGAAGCTTTCTTT,CASSTGTGSPNTEAFF
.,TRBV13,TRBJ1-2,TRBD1,TGTGCCAGCATCCAACGGGACAGGGATTCTGGCTACACCTTC,CASIQRDRDSGYTF
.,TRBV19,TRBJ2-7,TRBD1,TGTGCCAGTAGTAAGGGGACAGGGAAATTCTACGAGCAGTACTTC,CASSKGTGKFYEQYF
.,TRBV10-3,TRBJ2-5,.,TGTGCCATCAGTGAGTCCCAGGTCCAAGAGACCCAGTACTTC,CAISESQVQETQYF
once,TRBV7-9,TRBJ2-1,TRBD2,TGTGCCAGCAGCTCCTGGACTAGCGGCGACAGTGAGCAGTTCTTC,CASSSWTSGDSEQFF
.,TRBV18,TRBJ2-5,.,TGTGCCAGCTCACCTGGGGAACAAGAGACCCAGTACTTC,CASSPGEQETQYF
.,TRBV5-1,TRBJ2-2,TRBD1,TGCGCCAGCAGCCTACCAACAGGGGACACCGGGGAGCTGTTTTTT,CASSLPTGDTGELFF
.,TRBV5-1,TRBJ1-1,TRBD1,TGCGCCAGCAGCTTCCAGGGGGAAGGGAGTGAAGCTTTCTTT,CASSFQGEGSEAFF
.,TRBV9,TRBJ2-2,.,TGTGCCAGCAGCGTAGAATACCGGGGCGCCGGGGAGCTGTTTTTT,CASSVEYRGAGELFF
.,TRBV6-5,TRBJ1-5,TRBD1,TGTGCCAGCGACGAGACAGGGCATAGCAATCAGCCCCAGCATTTT,CASDETGHSNQPQHF
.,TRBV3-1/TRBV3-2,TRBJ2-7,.,TGTGCCAGCAGCCAAGACAACAGGGTTTTCTACGAGCAGTACTTC,CASSQDNRVFYEQYF
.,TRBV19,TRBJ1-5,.,TGTGCCAGTAGTTCACAGGGAAATCAGCCCCAGCATTTT,CASSSQGNQPQHF
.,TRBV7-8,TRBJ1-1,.,TGTGCCAGCAGCCCCAGGGTGAACACTGAAGCTTTCTTT,CASSPRVNTEAFF
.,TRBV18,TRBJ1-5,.,TGTGCCAGCTCTCCTCAAGACTCCGGGGTGGATCAGCCCCAGCATTTT,CASSPQDSGVDQPQHF
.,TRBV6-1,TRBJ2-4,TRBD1,TGTGCCAGCAGTGATCAGACAGGGTACGTGGCCAAAAACATTCAGTACTTC,CASSDQTGYVAKNIQYF
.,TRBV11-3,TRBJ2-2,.,TGTGCCAGCAGCTTGGGGGTCACCGGGGAGCTGTTTTTT,CASSLGVTGELFF
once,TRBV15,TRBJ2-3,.,TGTGCGGCCTCCGGGGGCCTTGACAAAAACACAGATACGCAGTATTTT,CAASGGLDKNTDTQYF
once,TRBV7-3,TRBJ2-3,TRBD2,TGTGCCAGCAGCTTAGGACTAGCGGGGGGCGGGGCAGATACGCAGTATTTT,CASSLGLAGGGADTQYF
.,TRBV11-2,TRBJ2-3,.,TGTGCCAGCCTTGCCAGCGATACGCAGTATTTT,CASLASDTQYF
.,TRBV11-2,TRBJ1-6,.,TGTGCCAGCAGCTTATTGGGAGGGGTTTCGTATAATTCACCCCTCCACTTT,CASSLLGGVSYNSPLHF